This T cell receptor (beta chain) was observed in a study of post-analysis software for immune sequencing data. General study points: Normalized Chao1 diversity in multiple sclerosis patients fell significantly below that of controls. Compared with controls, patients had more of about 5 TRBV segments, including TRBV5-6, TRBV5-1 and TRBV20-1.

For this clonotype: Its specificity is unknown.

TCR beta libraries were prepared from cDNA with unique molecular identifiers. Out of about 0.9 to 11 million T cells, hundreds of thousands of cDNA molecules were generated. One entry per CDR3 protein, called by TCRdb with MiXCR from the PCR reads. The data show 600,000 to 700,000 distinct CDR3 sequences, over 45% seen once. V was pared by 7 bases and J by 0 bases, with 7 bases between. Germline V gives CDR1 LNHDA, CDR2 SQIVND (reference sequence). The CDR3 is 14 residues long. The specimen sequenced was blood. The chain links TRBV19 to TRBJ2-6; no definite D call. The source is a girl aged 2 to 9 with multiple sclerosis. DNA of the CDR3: TGTGCCAGTATTGAGAGCTCTGGGGCCAACGTCCTGACTTTC. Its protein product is CASIESSGANVLTF.